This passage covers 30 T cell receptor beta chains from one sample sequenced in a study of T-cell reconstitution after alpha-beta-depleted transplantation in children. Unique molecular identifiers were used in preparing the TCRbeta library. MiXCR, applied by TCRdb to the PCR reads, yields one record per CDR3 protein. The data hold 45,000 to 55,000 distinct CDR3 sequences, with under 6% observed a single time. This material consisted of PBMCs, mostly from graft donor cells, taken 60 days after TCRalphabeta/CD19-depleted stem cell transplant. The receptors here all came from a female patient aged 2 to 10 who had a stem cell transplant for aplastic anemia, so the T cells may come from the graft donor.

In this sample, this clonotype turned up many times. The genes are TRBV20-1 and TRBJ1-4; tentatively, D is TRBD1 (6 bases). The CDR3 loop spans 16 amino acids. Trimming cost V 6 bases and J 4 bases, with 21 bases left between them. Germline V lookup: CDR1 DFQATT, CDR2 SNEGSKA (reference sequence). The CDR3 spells CSAIGKTGLSNEKLFF. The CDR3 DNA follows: TGCAGTGCGATCGGCAAGACAGGTCTGAGTAATGAAAAACTGTTTTTT.

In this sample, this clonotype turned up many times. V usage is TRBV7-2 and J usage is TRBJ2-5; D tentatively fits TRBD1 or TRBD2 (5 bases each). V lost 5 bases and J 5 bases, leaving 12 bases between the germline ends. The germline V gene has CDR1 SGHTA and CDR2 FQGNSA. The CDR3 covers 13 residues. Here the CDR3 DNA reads TGTGCCAGCAGCAGGGACCTTTGGGAGACCCAGTACTTC. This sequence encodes CASSRDLWETQYF.

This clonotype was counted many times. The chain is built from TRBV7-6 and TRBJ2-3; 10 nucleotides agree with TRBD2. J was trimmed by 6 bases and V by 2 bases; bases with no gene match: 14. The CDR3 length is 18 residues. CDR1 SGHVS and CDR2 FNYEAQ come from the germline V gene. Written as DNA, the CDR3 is TGTGCCAGCAGCTTACTCCCCACAAGCGGGGGGGCGGGGGATACGCAGTATTTT. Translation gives CASSLLPTSGGAGDTQYF. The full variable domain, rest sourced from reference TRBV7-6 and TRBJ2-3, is GAGVSQSPRYKVTKRGQDVALRCDPISGHVSLYWYRQALGQGPEFLTYFNYEAQQDKSGLPNDRFSAERPEGSISTLTIQRTEQRDSAMYRCASSLLPTSGGAGDTQYFGPGTRLTVL.

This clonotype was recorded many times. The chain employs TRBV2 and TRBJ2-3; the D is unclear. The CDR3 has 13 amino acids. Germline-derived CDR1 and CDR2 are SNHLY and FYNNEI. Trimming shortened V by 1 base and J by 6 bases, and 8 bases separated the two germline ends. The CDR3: CASSEGTADTQYF. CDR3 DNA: TGTGCCAGCAGTGAAGGGACCGCGGATACGCAGTATTTT.

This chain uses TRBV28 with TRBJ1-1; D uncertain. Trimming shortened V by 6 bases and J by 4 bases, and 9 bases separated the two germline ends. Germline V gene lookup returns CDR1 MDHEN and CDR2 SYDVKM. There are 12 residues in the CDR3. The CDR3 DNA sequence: TGTGCCAGCAGGGACCCTCTCACTGAAGCTTTCTTT. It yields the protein CASRDPLTEAFF.

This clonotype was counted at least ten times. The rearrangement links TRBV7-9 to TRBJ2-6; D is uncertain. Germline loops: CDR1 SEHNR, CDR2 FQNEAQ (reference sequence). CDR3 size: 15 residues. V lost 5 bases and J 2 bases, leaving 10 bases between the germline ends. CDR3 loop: CASSLYSTGANVLTF. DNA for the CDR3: TGTGCCAGCAGCCTTTACTCCACTGGGGCCAACGTCCTGACTTTC.

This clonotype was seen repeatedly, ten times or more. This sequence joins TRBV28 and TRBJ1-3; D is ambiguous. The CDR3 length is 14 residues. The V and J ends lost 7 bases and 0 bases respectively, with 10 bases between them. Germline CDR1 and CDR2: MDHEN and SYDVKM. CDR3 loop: CASTTTGSGNTIYF. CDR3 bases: TGTGCCAGCACCACGACGGGCTCTGGAAACACCATATATTTT.

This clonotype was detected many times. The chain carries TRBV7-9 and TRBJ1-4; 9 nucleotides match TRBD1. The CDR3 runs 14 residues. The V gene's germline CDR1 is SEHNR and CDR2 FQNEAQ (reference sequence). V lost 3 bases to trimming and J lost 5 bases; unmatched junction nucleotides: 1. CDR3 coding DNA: TGTGCCAGCAGCTTGGGACAGGGAAATGAAAAACTGTTTTTT. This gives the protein CASSLGQGNEKLFF.

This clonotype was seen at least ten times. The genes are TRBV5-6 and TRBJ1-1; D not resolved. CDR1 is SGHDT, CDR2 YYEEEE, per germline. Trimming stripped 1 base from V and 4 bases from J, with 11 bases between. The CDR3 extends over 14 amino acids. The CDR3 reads CASSLQELVTEAFF. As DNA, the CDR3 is TGTGCCAGCAGCTTGCAGGAGCTAGTCACTGAAGCTTTCTTT.

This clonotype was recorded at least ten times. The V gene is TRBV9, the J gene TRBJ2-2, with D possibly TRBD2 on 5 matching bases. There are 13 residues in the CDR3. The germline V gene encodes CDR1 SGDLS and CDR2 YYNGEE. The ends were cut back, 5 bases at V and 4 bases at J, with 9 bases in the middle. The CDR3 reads CASRERSTGELFF. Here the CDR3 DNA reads TGTGCCAGCAGGGAGCGGAGCACCGGGGAGCTGTTTTTT.

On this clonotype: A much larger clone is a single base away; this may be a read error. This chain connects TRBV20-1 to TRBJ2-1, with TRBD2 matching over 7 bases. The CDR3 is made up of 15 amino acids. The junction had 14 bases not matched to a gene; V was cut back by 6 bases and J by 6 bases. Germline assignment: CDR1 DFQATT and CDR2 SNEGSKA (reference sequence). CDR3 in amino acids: CSADTSELTSNEQFF. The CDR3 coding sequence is TGCAGTGCCGATACTAGCGAATTAACAAGCAATGAGCAGTTCTTC.

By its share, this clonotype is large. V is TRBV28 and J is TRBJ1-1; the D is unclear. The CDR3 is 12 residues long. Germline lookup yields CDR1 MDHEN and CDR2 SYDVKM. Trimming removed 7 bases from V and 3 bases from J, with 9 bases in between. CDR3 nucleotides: TGTGCCAGCAAGGAGGGCGACACTGAAGCTTTCTTT. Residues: CASKEGDTEAFF.

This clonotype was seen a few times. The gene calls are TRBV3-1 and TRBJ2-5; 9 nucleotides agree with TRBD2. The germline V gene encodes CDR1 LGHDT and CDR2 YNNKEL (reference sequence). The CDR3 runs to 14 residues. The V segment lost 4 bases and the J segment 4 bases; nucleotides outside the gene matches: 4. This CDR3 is CASSRSSGGETQYF. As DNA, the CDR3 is TGTGCCAGCAGCCGCAGTAGCGGGGGAGAGACCCAGTACTTC.

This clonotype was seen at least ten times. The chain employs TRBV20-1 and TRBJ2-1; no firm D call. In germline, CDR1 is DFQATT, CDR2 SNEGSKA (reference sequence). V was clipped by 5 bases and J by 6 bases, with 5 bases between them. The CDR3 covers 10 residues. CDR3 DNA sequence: TGCAGTGCTCCTTTCAATGAGCAGTTCTTC. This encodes CSAPFNEQFF.

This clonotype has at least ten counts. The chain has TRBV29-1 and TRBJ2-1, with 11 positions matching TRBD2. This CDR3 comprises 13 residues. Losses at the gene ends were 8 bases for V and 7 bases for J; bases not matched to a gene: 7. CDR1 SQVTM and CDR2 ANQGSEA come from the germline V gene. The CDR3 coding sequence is TGCAGCACGTTAGCGGGAGGGAAAAATGAGCAGTTCTTC. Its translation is CSTLAGGKNEQFF.

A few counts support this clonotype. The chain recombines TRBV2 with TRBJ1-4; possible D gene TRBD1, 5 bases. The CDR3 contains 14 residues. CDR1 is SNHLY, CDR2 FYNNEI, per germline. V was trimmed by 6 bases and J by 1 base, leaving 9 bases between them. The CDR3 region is CASRGERTNEKLFF. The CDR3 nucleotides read TGTGCCAGCAGGGGGGAGAGAACTAATGAAAAACTGTTTTTT.

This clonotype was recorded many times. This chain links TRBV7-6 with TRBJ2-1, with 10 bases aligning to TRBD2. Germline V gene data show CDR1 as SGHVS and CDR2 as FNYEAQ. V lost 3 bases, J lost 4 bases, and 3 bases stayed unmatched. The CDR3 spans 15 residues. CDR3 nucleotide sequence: TGTGCCAGCAGCTTTTGGACTAGCGGATACAATGAGCAGTTCTTC. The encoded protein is CASSFWTSGYNEQFF.

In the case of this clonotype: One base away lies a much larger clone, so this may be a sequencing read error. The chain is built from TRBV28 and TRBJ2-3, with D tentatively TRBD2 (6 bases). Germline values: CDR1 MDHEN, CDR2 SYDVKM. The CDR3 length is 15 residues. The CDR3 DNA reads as TGTTCCAGCAGCCCGACTAGTGGGTACACAGATACGCAGTATTTT. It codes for CSSSPTSGYTDTQYF.

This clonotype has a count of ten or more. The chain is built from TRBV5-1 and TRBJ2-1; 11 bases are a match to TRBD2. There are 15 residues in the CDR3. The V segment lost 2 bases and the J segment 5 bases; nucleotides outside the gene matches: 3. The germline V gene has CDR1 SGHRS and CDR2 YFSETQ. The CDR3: CASSFTSGRDNEQFF. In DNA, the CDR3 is TGCGCCAGCAGCTTCACTAGCGGGAGAGACAATGAGCAGTTCTTC.

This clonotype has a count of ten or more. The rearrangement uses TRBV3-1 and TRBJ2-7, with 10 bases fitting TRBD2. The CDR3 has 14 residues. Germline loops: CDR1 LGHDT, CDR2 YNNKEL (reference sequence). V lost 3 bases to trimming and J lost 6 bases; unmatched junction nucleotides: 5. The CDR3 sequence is CASSHLAGDSEQYF. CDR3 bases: TGTGCCAGCAGCCATCTAGCGGGAGACTCCGAGCAGTACTTC.

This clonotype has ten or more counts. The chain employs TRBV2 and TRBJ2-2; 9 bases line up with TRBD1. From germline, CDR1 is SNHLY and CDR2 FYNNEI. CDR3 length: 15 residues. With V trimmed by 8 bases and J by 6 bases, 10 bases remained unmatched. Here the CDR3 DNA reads TGTGCCAGCTCCTACGGGACAGGGAAGGCCGGGGAGCTGTTTTTT. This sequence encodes CASSYGTGKAGELFF.

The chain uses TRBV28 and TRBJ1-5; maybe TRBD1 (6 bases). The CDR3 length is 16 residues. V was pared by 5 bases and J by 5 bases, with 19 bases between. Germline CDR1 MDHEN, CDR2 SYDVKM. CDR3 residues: CASSPPSNGGHQPQHF. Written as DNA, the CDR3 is TGTGCCAGCAGTCCCCCAAGCAACGGGGGGCATCAGCCCCAGCATTTT.

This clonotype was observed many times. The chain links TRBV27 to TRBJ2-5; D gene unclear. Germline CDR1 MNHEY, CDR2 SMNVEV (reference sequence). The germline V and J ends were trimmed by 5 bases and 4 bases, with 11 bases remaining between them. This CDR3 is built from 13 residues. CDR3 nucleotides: TGTGCCAGCAGTCCATGGGTAGGAGAGACCCAGTACTTC. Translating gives CASSPWVGETQYF.

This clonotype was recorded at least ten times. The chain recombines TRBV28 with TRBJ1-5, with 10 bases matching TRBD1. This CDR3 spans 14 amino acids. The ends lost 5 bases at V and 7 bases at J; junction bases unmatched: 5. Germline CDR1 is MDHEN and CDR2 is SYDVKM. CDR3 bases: TGTGCCAGCAGTACGGGACAGGGGTACCAGCCCCAGCATTTT. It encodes CASSTGQGYQPQHF.

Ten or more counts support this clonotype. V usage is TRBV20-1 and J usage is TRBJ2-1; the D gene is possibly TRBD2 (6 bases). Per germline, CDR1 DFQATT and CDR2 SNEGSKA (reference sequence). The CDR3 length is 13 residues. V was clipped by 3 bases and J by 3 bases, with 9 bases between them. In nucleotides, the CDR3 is TGCAGTGCTAGTCGGGGGAGCTACAATGAGCAGTTCTTC. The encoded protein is CSASRGSYNEQFF.

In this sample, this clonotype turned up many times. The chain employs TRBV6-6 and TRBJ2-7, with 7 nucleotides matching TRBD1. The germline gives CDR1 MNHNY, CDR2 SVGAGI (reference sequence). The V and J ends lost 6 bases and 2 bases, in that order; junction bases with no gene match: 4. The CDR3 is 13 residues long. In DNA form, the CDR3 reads TGTGCCAGCAGGGGACAGTGGCCCTACGAGCAGTACTTC. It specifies CASRGQWPYEQYF.

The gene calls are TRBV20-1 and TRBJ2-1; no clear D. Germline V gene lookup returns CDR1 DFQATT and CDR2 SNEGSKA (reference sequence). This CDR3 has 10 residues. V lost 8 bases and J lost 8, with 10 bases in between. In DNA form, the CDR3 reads TGCAGTTCGAAGGGCTATGAGCAGTTCTTC. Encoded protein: CSSKGYEQFF.

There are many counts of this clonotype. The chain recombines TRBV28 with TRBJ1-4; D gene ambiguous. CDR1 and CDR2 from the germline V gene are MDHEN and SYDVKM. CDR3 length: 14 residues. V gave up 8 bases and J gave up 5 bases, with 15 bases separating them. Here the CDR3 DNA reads TGTGCCAGCGGAGGGTGGACCGGAAATGAAAAACTGTTTTTT. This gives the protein CASGGWTGNEKLFF.

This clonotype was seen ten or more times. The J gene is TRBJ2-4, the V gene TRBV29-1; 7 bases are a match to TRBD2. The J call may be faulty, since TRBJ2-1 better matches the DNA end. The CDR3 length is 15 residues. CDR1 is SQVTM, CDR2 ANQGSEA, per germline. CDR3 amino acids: CSVDDLGGSSGIQFF. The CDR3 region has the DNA TGCAGCGTTGACGACCTGGGAGGGAGTAGTGGCATTCAGTTCTTC.

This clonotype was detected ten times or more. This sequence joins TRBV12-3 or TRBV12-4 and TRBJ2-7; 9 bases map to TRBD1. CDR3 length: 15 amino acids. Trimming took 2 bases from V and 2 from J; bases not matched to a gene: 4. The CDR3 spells CASSLSGQGPYEQYF. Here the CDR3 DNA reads TGTGCCAGCAGTTTATCGGGACAGGGTCCCTACGAGCAGTACTTC.